The T cell receptor beta chain described here comes from a study of shared clonotypes between healthy human individuals. CD45RO negativity and positive selection for CCR7 defined naive CD8 cells, a population that excluded terminally differentiated effector memory CD45RA+ cells. Using immunoSEQ multiplex PCR, the repertoire was profiled, and TCRdb retains in-frame clones only, with some absent. The sample carries some 1,900,000 clones, about 95% recorded once. Germline V CDR1 and CDR2: SGHRS, YFSETQ. The CDR3 consists of 13 residues. The germline V and J ends were trimmed by 6 bases and 0 bases, with 10 bases remaining between them.

V is TRBV5-1 and J is TRBJ2-7, with D perhaps matching TRBD2 (5 bases). The sequencing sample was made of naive CD8+ T cells sorted from blood. This receptor was taken from a man aged 18 to 35 in good health. The CDR3 is CASTGSSSYEQYF. DNA for the CDR3: TGCGCCAGCACGGGATCCAGCTCCTACGAGCAGTACTTC.